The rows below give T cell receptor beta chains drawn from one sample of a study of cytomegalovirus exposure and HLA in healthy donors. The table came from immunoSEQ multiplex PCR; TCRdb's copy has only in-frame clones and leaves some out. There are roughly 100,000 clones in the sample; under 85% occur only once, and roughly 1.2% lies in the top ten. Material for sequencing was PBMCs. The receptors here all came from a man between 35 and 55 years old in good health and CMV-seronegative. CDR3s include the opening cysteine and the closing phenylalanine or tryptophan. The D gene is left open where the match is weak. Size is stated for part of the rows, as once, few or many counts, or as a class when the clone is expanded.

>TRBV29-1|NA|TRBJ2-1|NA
CSVEDALSRNEQFF
TGCAGCGTTGAAGATGCGCTTTCTAGGAATGAGCAGTTCTTC
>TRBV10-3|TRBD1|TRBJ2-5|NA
CAISGTGGAHQETQYF
TGTGCCATCAGCGGAACAGGGGGCGCCCACCAAGAGACCCAGTACTTC
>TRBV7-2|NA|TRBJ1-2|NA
CASSFGQNYGYTF
TGTGCCAGCAGCTTTGGACAGAACTATGGCTACACCTTC
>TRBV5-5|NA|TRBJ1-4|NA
CASSPRWGGEKLFF
TGTGCCAGCAGCCCTCGTTGGGGGGGTGAAAAACTGTTTTTT
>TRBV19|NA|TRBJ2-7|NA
CASSGLYRDKTSYEQYF
TGTGCCAGTAGTGGGTTGTACCGGGACAAAACTTCCTACGAGCAGTACTTC
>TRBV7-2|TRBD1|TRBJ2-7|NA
CASSFGQGASYEQYF
TGTGCCAGCAGCTTCGGACAGGGGGCCTCCTACGAGCAGTACTTC
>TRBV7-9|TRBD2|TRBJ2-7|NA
CASSRGGNGYEQYF
TGTGCCAGCAGCCGGGGGGGGAACGGGTACGAGCAGTACTTC
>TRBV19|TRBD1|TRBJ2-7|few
CASSPRDSSYEQYF
TGTGCCAGTAGTCCCCGGGACAGCTCCTACGAGCAGTACTTC
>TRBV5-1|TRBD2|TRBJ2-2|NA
CASRAQRELGGELFF
TGCGCCAGCAGAGCTCAGCGGGAGTTGGGCGGGGAGCTGTTTTTT
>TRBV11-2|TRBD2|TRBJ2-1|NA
CASSLIAGGRRTHNEQFF
TGTGCCAGCAGCTTAATAGCGGGAGGCCGCCGAACCCACAATGAGCAGTTCTTC
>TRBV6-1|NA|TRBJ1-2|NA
CASTRLGGTGYTF
TGTGCCAGCACCCGGCTGGGGGGGACCGGCTACACCTTC
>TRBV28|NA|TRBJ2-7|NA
CASSSHEGSSYEQYF
TGTGCCAGCAGTTCCCACGAGGGCAGTTCCTACGAGCAGTACTTC
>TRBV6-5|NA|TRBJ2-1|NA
CASKTGLPAYNEQFF
TGTGCCAGCAAAACGGGACTTCCCGCCTACAATGAGCAGTTCTTC
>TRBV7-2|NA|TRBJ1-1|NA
CASSLVITNTEAFF
TGTGCCAGCAGCTTAGTAATTACAAACACTGAAGCTTTCTTT
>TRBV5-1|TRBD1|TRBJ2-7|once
CASSLAGGQGSYEQYF
TGCGCCAGCAGCTTGGCCGGGGGACAGGGAAGCTACGAGCAGTACTTC
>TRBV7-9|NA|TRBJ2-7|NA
CASSSLSYEQYF
TGTGCCAGCAGCTCCCTCTCCTACGAGCAGTACTTC
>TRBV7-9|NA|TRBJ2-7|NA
CASSSTGTFAYEQYF
TGTGCCAGCAGCTCGACCGGGACTTTCGCCTACGAGCAGTACTTC
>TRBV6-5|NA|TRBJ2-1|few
CASSARGRGLNEQFF
TGTGCCAGCAGTGCCCGAGGCAGGGGATTGAATGAGCAGTTCTTC
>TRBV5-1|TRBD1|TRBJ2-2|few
CASETGSGGELFF
TGCGCCAGCGAGACAGGGTCCGGCGGGGAGCTGTTTTTT
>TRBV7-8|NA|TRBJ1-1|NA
CASSRGAWNTEAFF
TGTGCCAGCAGCCGCGGGGCATGGAACACTGAAGCTTTCTTT
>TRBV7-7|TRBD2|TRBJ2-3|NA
CASSLVGGNADTQYF
TGTGCTAGCAGCTTAGTCGGGGGGAACGCAGATACGCAGTATTTT
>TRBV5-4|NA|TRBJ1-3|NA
CASSSAGSGNTIYF
TGTGCCAGCAGCTCGGCAGGATCTGGAAACACCATATATTTT
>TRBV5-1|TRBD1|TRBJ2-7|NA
CASSFGGTGNYEQYF
TGCGCCAGCAGCTTTGGCGGGACAGGGAACTACGAGCAGTACTTC
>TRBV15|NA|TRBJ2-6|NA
CATSRDWDSGADVLTF
TGTGCCACCAGCAGAGATTGGGATTCTGGGGCCGACGTCCTGACTTTC
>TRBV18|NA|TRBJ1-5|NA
CASSPQGKDQPQHF
TGTGCCAGCTCACCACAGGGGAAAGATCAGCCCCAGCATTTT
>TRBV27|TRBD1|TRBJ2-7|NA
CASSPPGTGAYEQYF
TGTGCCAGCAGTCCTCCCGGGACAGGAGCCTACGAGCAGTACTTC
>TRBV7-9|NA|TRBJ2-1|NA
CASSTGQTSNNEQFF
TGTGCCAGCAGCACCGGACAGACCAGCAACAATGAGCAGTTCTTC
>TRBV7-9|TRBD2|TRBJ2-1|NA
CASSSSGLAMYNEQFF
TGTGCCAGCAGCTCCTCGGGACTAGCGATGTACAATGAGCAGTTCTTC
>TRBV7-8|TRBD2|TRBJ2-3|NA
CATLPQRGGVADTQYF
TGTGCCACCCTACCCCAGCGGGGGGGCGTGGCAGATACGCAGTATTTT
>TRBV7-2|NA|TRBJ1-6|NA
CASSVSPGEWSYNSPLHF
TGTGCCAGCAGCGTCAGCCCAGGGGAATGGTCCTATAATTCACCCCTCCACTTT
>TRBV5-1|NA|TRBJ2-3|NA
CASSAGPSVTDTQYF
TGCGCCAGCAGCGCGGGACCGTCGGTGACAGATACGCAGTATTTT
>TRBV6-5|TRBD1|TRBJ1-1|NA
CASSRGQPNTEAFF
TGTGCCAGCAGTCGGGGACAGCCGAACACTGAAGCTTTCTTT
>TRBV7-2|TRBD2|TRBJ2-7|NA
CASSSRGGEQYF
TGTGCCAGCAGCTCCCGGGGGGGCGAGCAGTACTTC
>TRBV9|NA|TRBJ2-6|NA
CASSQQISGANVLTF
TGTGCCAGCAGCCAACAGATCTCTGGGGCCAACGTCCTGACTTTC
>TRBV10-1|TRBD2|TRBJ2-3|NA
CASSEFKTSGPTDTQYF
TGCGCCAGCAGTGAGTTCAAGACTAGCGGTCCCACAGATACGCAGTATTTT
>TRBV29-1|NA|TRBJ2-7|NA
CSVSVRPSYEQYF
TGCAGCGTTAGTGTGAGGCCCTCCTACGAGCAGTACTTC
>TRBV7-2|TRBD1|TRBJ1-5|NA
CASSPRTGTNQPQHF
TGTGCCAGCAGCCCCCGGACAGGTACGAATCAGCCCCAGCATTTT
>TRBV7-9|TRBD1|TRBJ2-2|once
CASRDRVQSTGELFF
TGTGCCAGCAGAGACAGGGTCCAAAGCACCGGGGAGCTGTTTTTT
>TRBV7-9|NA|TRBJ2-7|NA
CASSPRMGAGNEQYF
TGTGCCAGCAGCCCCCGAATGGGGGCAGGGAACGAGCAGTACTTC
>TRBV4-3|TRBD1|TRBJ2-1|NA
CASSQVPRTGAYNEQFF
TGCGCCAGCAGCCAAGTCCCCCGGACAGGGGCCTACAATGAGCAGTTCTTC
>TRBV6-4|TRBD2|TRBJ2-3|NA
CASSDSTSGSTDTQYF
TGTGCCAGCAGTGACTCTACTAGCGGGAGCACAGATACGCAGTATTTT
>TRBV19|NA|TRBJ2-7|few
CASSTEQVSLKYF
TGTGCCAGTAGTACAGAACAGGTTTCTCTGAAGTACTTC